This TCR beta chain was retrieved from a study of spatial heterogeneity in lung cancer. TCRdb used MiXCR to reprocess the 5' RACE reads, holding one entry per CDR3 protein. Of around 6,600 distinct CDR3 sequences listed, approximately 5% are singletons. Time point of the sample: sample taken at primary tumor resection. Material for sequencing was whole RNA from tumor, nontumor lung or frozen PBMC, left unsorted. In this sample, this clonotype turned up many times. Germline-derived CDR1 and CDR2 are MDHEN and SYDVKM. The CDR3 sequence is 17 residues long. With V trimmed by 5 bases and J by 9 bases, 21 bases remained unmatched.

This sample comprised normal lung tissue next to the tumor, obtained at surgery. The clonotype originates from a female donor with early-stage non-small cell lung cancer. The V call is TRBV28, the J call TRBJ2-5, with 7 bases fitting TRBD2. In DNA, the CDR3 is TGTGCCAGCAGTCCCGAAGGACTAGTCCCCGGGGGGTTGGCCCAGTACTTC. Protein sequence: CASSPEGLVPGGLAQYF.